The 21 T cell receptor beta chains listed next were all sequenced from one sample in a study of type 1 regulatory T cells. These TCRs are of unknown antigen specificity. TCRdb used MiXCR to reprocess the reads, holding one entry per CDR3 protein. The table has about 74,000 distinct CDR3 sequences, about three fifths seen once. The sequencing sample was made of cultured T cells, either the whole culture or a sorted T cell fraction (not recorded which). Subset meaning: Tr1-enriched cell product generated in vitro against host alloantigens. The receptors originated from a human donor in good health.

This clonotype was counted between two and nine times. The rearrangement links TRBV20-1 to TRBJ2-7, with 8 positions matching TRBD1. This CDR3 region has 15 residues. Germline V gene data show CDR1 as DFQATT and CDR2 as SNEGSKA (reference sequence). Unmatched junction bases numbered 6, after V lost 2 bases and J lost 0 bases. DNA for the CDR3: TGCAGTGCTAGACGTCGGGACAGGAGCTCCTACGAGCAGTACTTC. Protein product: CSARRRDRSSYEQYF.

The gene calls are TRBV10-3 and TRBJ2-2, with 8 nucleotides matching TRBD1. CDR3 length: 16 amino acids. The germline CDR1 and CDR2 sequences are ENHRY and SYGVKD. The V and J ends lost 10 bases and 2 bases, in that order; junction bases with no gene match: 12. The CDR3 loop is CATRNVQGANTGELFF. The CDR3 DNA follows: TGTGCCACAAGGAACGTTCAGGGGGCCAACACCGGGGAGCTGTTTTTT.

This clonotype was seen only a few times. This chain uses TRBV18 with TRBJ1-6; TRBD1 matches 9 bases. Germline loops: CDR1 KGHSH, CDR2 LQKENI. This CDR3 region has 14 residues. V was pared by 6 bases and J by 10 bases, with 7 bases of the junction left unmatched. The CDR3 is CASSTGTGQSPLHF. The CDR3 DNA follows: TGTGCCAGCTCGACCGGGACAGGGCAATCACCCCTCCACTTT.

The chain combines TRBV30 with TRBJ2-2; D assignment may be TRBD1 or TRBD2 (5 bases each). Germline CDR1 GTSNPN, CDR2 SVGIG (reference sequence). The CDR3 spans 12 residues. Deletions cut 2 bases from V and 8 bases from J, with 9 bases between. The CDR3 nucleotides are TGTGCCTGGAGTATGGGGGAAGGGGAGCTGTTTTTT. Translating gives CAWSMGEGELFF.

Comment on this clonotype: At one boundary the junction diverges from the germline segment, which might be a read error. The chain is built from TRBV7-2 and TRBJ2-5; D could derive from TRBD1 or TRBD2 (5 bases each). Germline CDR1 and CDR2: SGHTA and FQGNSA. This CDR3 contains 13 residues. CDR3 in DNA: TGTGTCAGCAGCTTGGGGGTACGGGATACCCAGTACTTC. It yields the protein CVSSLGVRDTQYF.

V is TRBV6-2 or TRBV6-3 and J is TRBJ2-5, with 8 bases lining up with TRBD2. The germline gives CDR1 MNHEY, CDR2 SVGEGT. J lost 1 base, V lost 6 bases, and 13 bases had no gene match. The CDR3 has 17 residues. CDR3 nucleotide sequence: TGTGCCAGCAGACGTCGTAGTAGCGGGATCTTCCAAGAGACCCAGTACTTC. Translation gives CASRRRSSGIFQETQYF.

V gene TRBV7-2 combines with J gene TRBJ2-7, with 7 bases that match TRBD2. CDR1 is SGHTA, CDR2 FQGNSA, per germline. V was clipped by 7 bases and J by 5 bases; unmatched bases: 8. This CDR3 spans 13 amino acids. CDR3 DNA sequence: TGTGCCAGCAAATGGACTAGGGCTAACGAGCAGTACTTC. Translated, it gives CASKWTRANEQYF.

The gene calls are TRBV6-6 and TRBJ1-1; D not resolved. V lost 8 bases, J lost 1 base, and 5 bases lay in between. The CDR3 length is 11 residues. Germline CDR1 is MNHNY and CDR2 is SVGAGI (reference sequence). The CDR3 loop reads CASHTNTEAFF. As DNA, the CDR3 is TGTGCCAGCCACACGAACACTGAAGCTTTCTTT.

The rearrangement links TRBV7-8 to TRBJ2-2; 8 bases fit TRBD1. The V and J ends lost 5 bases and 7 bases, in that order; junction bases with no gene match: 6. CDR1 SGHVS and CDR2 FQNEAQ come from the germline V gene. The CDR3 spans 14 residues. DNA of the CDR3: TGTGCCAGCAGCAGCAAACAGGGGGGCGGGGAGCTGTTTTTT. It specifies CASSSKQGGGELFF.

J is TRBJ2-5 and V is TRBV29-1; a weak D match, TRBD1 (6 bases). This CDR3 is built from 12 residues. The V end was cut by 5 bases, the J end by 5 bases, with 12 bases between. Germline CDR1 is SQVTM and CDR2 is ANQGSEA. For the CDR3, the DNA is TGCAGCGTTATTCAGGGGATGGAGACCCAGTACTTC. Residues: CSVIQGMETQYF.

The rearrangement uses TRBV6-1 and TRBJ2-5; 10 nucleotides agree with TRBD2. The trim removed 2 bases at V and 5 bases at J, leaving 11 bases unmatched. Germline CDR1 is MNHNS and CDR2 is SASEGT. This CDR3 comprises 17 residues. The CDR3 DNA sequence: TGTGCCAGCAGTGAAATGGTAGCGGGAGGTATGGAGGAGACCCAGTACTTC. This gives the protein CASSEMVAGGMEETQYF.

The chain couples TRBV18 to TRBJ1-1, with D perhaps matching TRBD1 (6 bases). Trimming cost V 5 bases and J 2 bases, with 15 bases left between them. Germline V gene sequence: CDR1 KGHSH, CDR2 LQKENI. The CDR3 is made up of 15 amino acids. CDR3 DNA: TGTGCCAGCTCAACCCAGGTGGGGGGCAACACTGAAGCTTTCTTT. It encodes CASSTQVGGNTEAFF.

This clonotype appeared once. This rearrangement joins TRBV7-2 to TRBJ1-2; 9 bases agree with TRBD1. V lost 2 bases to trimming and J lost 2 bases; unmatched junction nucleotides: 3. The CDR3 is made up of 15 amino acids. Germline lookup yields CDR1 SGHTA and CDR2 FQGNSA. CDR3 sequence: CASSLTDRGNYGYTF. For the CDR3, the DNA is TGTGCCAGCAGCTTAACGGACAGGGGAAACTATGGCTACACCTTC.

This chain links TRBV20-1 with TRBJ2-1, with 8 positions matching TRBD2. Trimming at V came to 4 bases and at J to 5 bases, leaving 10 bases not matched to a gene. The germline V gene has CDR1 DFQATT and CDR2 SNEGSKA (reference sequence). The length of the CDR3 is 15 residues. CDR3 sequence (DNA): TGCAGTGCTACACCGGGACTAGGACGGGACAATGAGCAGTTCTTC. This codes for CSATPGLGRDNEQFF.

This clonotype showed up just a few times. The rearrangement joins TRBV6-5 to TRBJ1-3, with D possibly TRBD1 on 5 matching bases. CDR3 size: 15 residues. Trimming pared 2 bases from V and 2 bases from J, leaving 10 bases between. Germline CDR1 and CDR2: MNHEY and SVGAGI. Here the CDR3 DNA reads TGTGCCAGCAGTTACGTGGCAGGGCCTGGAAACACCATATATTTT. Its protein is CASSYVAGPGNTIYF.

As for this clonotype: A single base separates this from a much larger clone, so it may be a read error. V gene TRBV10-1 combines with J gene TRBJ2-1; the match to TRBD2 covers 12 bases. V trimming: 4 bases; J trimming: 9 bases; junction bases outside the gene matches: 10. The V gene's germline CDR1 is WNHNN and CDR2 SYGVQD (reference sequence). This CDR3 spans 16 amino acids. CDR3 DNA: TGCGCCAGCAGTGCCCTGAGACTAGCGGGAGTGGCTGAGCAGTTCTTC. Its translation: CASSALRLAGVAEQFF.

The rearrangement joins TRBV7-8 to TRBJ1-2; a weak D match, TRBD1 (6 bases). The germline V gene has CDR1 SGHVS and CDR2 FQNEAQ. V shed 7 bases and J shed 2 bases, with 14 bases lying between them. CDR3 size: 14 residues. This CDR3 reads CASMPRGRNYGYTF. The DNA for the CDR3 is TGTGCCAGCATGCCCCGGGGGCGGAACTATGGCTACACCTTC.

The chain uses TRBV20-1 and TRBJ1-4; no firm D call. The V end lost 1 base, the J end lost 0 bases, and 9 bases lay between the germline ends. Germline loops: CDR1 DFQATT, CDR2 SNEGSKA (reference sequence). The length of the CDR3 is 15 residues. Here the CDR3 DNA reads TGCAGTGCTAGAGTTCTACAAGCAACTAATGAAAAACTGTTTTTT. This encodes CSARVLQATNEKLFF.

This chain uses TRBV20-1 with TRBJ2-7; D remains unclear. Trimming removed 3 bases from V and 0 bases from J, with 6 bases in between. Germline CDR1 DFQATT, CDR2 SNEGSKA (reference sequence). The CDR3 sequence is 12 residues long. CDR3 coding DNA: TGCAGTGCTAGTCAGTCCTCCTACGAGCAGTACTTC. Protein: CSASQSSYEQYF.

The genes are TRBV6-5 and TRBJ1-2; D uncertain. The CDR3 runs to 12 residues. V dropped 5 bases and J dropped 8 bases, with 12 bases sitting between them. Per germline, CDR1 MNHEY and CDR2 SVGAGI. Here the CDR3 reads CASSHLGEGYTF. The DNA of the CDR3 is TGTGCCAGCAGTCACCTCGGGGAGGGCTACACCTTC.

The rearrangement uses TRBV12-3 or TRBV12-4 and TRBJ1-5; no clear D. Between the trimmed V and J ends, which lost 3 bases and 7 bases, there was a span of 13 bases. CDR3 length equals 14 residues. The CDR3 spells CASSFQSGGQPQHF. In DNA form, the CDR3 reads TGTGCCAGCAGTTTTCAGTCAGGAGGACAGCCCCAGCATTTT.